A selection of T cell receptor beta chains follows, all from one sample in a study of response to subunit inactivated influenza vaccine. From the RT-PCR reads, TCRdb called clonotypes with MiXCR, one entry per CDR3 protein. Seen here are approximately 290,000 distinct CDR3 sequences, 20% to 25% observed once, and the top ten hold 10%. This sample comprised PBMCs from blood, obtained 21 months after vaccination. All receptors come from a man between 50 and 69 years old who received an inactivated influenza vaccine. Each CDR3 is given without its conserved first and last residue. Fields, in order: V gene, D gene, clone size, J gene, CDR3 protein. A D gene is named only where the DNA matches it firmly. Where a row states a size, it is once, few, many or the class of an expanded clone; other rows omit it.

TRBV7-9	NA	NA	TRBJ2-5	ASSLAPSGVEETQY
TRBV20-1	NA	few	TRBJ2-7	SARDVGGSQVYEQY
TRBV29-1	TRBD2	NA	TRBJ2-7	SVEIPLAGSVTYEQY
TRBV16	NA	NA	TRBJ1-2	ASSQGTEDGYT
TRBV19	TRBD1	many	TRBJ1-5	ASSAGTGGAQPQH
TRBV20-1	NA	NA	TRBJ1-2	SASDMGPSYGYT
TRBV20-1	NA	NA	TRBJ2-1	SAIYRDYNEQF
TRBV4-2	NA	NA	TRBJ1-2	ASSQDVGGDYGYT
TRBV5-1	NA	few	TRBJ2-7	ASSLDEYEQY
TRBV5-8	NA	NA	TRBJ2-1	ASKSRPYNEQF
TRBV12-3/TRBV12-4	NA	NA	TRBJ1-1	ASSQTWGGRGWTEAF
TRBV7-2	NA	few	TRBJ1-6	ASRRTGHMFSPLH
TRBV5-1	NA	NA	TRBJ2-3	ASSLDSRQY
TRBV5-1	NA	many	TRBJ1-1	ASTPGALNTEAF
TRBV25-1	NA	NA	TRBJ1-3	ASSDASDSGNTIY
TRBV6-2/TRBV6-3	TRBD1	NA	TRBJ2-7	ASGADRSYEQY
TRBV28	NA	NA	TRBJ2-2	ASSGSVTGELF
TRBV5-1	NA	few	TRBJ1-2	ASSPGELLDYGYT
TRBV6-1	TRBD1	NA	TRBJ2-7	ASSLDRHSYEQY
TRBV18	TRBD1	NA	TRBJ1-1	ASSPGQVALATEAF
TRBV2	TRBD2	few	TRBJ2-3	ASSRLAGGPADTQY
TRBV12-3/TRBV12-4	NA	few	TRBJ1-6	ASSTARGSPLH
TRBV20-1	NA	NA	TRBJ2-2	SAPRPLSGELF
TRBV6-1	TRBD2	NA	TRBJ2-7	ASSEALADSYEQY
TRBV20-1	NA	NA	TRBJ2-2	SAKRQNTGELF
TRBV27	TRBD1	many	TRBJ1-5	ASSLRGTGVYSNQPQH
TRBV5-1	NA	once	TRBJ2-1	ASSLGRGKYNEQF
TRBV18	TRBD1	few	TRBJ1-4	ASRLDRLNEKLF
TRBV14	NA	NA	TRBJ1-2	ASSQEAVYYGYT
TRBV6-6	NA	few	TRBJ1-5	ASGRERNQPQH
TRBV11-2	NA	few	TRBJ1-1	ASSTGNLMGTEAF
TRBV3-1	NA	NA	TRBJ2-1	ASSQPRSIPGDAYYNEQF
TRBV20-1	TRBD1	few	TRBJ1-2	SAGGTGGVYGYT
TRBV4-1	TRBD2	few	TRBJ2-1	ASSLLMVWLAGENEQF
TRBV29-1	NA	few	TRBJ1-1	SVAEEDRFLPMNTEAF
TRBV20-1	TRBD1	NA	TRBJ1-5	SARGQGASNQRQH
TRBV28	TRBD1	NA	TRBJ1-2	ASRLTGEGYT
TRBV29-1	TRBD2	NA	TRBJ2-5	SVLRQGGRETQY
TRBV18	NA	NA	TRBJ1-1	ASSPNLASRGGTEAF
TRBV5-1	TRBD2	few	TRBJ2-1	ASSLPSGGSYNEQF
TRBV5-6	NA	few	TRBJ2-2	ASSSWTLDTGELF
TRBV28	NA	many	TRBJ1-4	ASSLGLQGKKLF
TRBV20-1	NA	NA	TRBJ2-7	SASGHKKNEQY